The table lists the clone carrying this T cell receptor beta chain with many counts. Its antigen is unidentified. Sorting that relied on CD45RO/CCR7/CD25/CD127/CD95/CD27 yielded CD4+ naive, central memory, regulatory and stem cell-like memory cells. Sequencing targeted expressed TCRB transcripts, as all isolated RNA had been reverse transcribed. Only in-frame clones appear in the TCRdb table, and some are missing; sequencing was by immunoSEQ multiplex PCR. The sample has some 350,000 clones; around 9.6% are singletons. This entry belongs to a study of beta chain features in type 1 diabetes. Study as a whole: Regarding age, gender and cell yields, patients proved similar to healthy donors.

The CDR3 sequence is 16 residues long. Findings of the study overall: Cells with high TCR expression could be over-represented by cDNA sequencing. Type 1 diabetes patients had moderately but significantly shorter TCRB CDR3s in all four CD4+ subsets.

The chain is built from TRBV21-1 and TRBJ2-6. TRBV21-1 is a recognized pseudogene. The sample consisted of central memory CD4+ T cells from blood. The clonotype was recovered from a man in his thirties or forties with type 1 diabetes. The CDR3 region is CASSKEGTTGANVLTF. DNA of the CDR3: TGTGCCAGCAGCAAAGAAGGGACGACTGGGGCCAACGTCCTGACTTTC.